These T cell receptor beta chains were read from a single sample in a study of T cells expressing NK-cell markers. Following a re-call of the 5' RACE reads, TCRdb has one entry per CDR3 protein and lacks DNA. This sample contains some 280,000 distinct CDR3 sequences. Sample: blood T cells: a sorted CD56 or NKG2C T cell subset, CD4+ or CD8+ T cells, or bulk PBMC T cells (not recorded which). Receptor source: a man aged 18 to 30 in good health. Each CDR3 is given with its conserved first and last residue.

TRBJ2-6 TRBV4-1 CASSPGDRKSGANVLTF
TRBJ2-2 TRBV6-5 CASSYGSSNTGELFF
TRBJ2-1 TRBV5-1 CASSPGLAGASYNEQFF
TRBJ2-5 TRBV11-3 CASSLDSNPETQYF
TRBJ1-5 TRBV6-6 CASSTTRDQPQHF
TRBJ2-1 TRBV9 CAGSVTTGTSGGEQFF
TRBJ2-1 TRBV25-1 CASSEFGRASGNEQFF
TRBJ1-6 TRBV7-2 CASSLDLGEGSPLHF
TRBJ2-5 TRBV15 CATSRDVGPEETQYF
TRBJ2-1 TRBV6-2/TRBV6-3 CASSPLPAGTGDPNEQFF
TRBJ2-1 TRBV5-1 CASSLTSGSRREQFF
TRBJ2-3 TRBV6-2/TRBV6-3 CASSLATGTGDYF
TRBJ2-7 TRBV20-1 CSARVGTGSYEQYF
TRBJ1-1 TRBV3-1 CASSPVTGGVGTEAFF
TRBJ2-7 TRBV12-3/TRBV12-4 CASSPETFVSRTYEQYF
TRBJ2-2 TRBV6-5 CASRSGGLTNTGELFF
TRBJ2-5 TRBV15 CATSRDPVWRYQETQYF
TRBJ2-7 TRBV6-1 CASFGTGEYEQYF
TRBJ1-2 TRBV3-1 CASSQVSQNRYGYTF
TRBJ1-2 TRBV30 CAWSGAGVGYTF
TRBJ2-7 TRBV5-5 CASSKRDTAYEQYF